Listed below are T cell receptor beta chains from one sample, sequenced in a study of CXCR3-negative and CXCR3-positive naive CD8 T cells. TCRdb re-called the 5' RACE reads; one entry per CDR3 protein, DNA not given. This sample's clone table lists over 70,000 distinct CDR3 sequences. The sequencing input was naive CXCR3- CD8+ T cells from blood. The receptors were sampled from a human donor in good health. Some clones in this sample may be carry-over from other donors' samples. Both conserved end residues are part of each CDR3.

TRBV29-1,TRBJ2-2,CSVRRGNTGELFF
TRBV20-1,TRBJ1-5,CSAWAYGVGNQPQHF
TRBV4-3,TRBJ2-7,CASSQALPGEEQYF
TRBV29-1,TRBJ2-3,CSVDGGRGTDTQYF
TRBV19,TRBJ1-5,CASSFTTGGYNQPQHF
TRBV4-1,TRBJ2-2,CASSPTLPTEANTGELFF
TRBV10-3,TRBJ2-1,CAISDQRDHYNEQFF
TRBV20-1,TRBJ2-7,CSAIPQTGSYEQYF
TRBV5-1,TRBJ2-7,CASSWGQGARIEQYF
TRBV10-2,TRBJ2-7,CASSALAGGPLYEQYF
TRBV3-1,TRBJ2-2,CASSRETGVDTGELFF
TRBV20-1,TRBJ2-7,CSASGLAVSYEQYF
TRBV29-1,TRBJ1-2,CSLDRGRLDGYTF
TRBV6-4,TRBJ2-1,CASSDSASGGAHEQFF
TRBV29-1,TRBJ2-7,CSAGQGPNYEQYF
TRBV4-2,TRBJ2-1,CASSLSGRRDNEQFF
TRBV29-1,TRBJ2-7,CSVVPPGRSYGQYF
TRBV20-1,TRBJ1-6,CSARDRGRDNSPLHF
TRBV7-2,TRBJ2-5,CASSPLMRGWETQYF
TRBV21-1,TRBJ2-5,CASSLEGQDGDQETQYF
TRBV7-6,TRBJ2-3,CASSLGGGWSDTQYF
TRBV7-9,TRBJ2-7,CASTHQPTEREGPTYEQYF
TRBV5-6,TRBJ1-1,CAISFQGALSEAFF
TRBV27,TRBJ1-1,CASSLEGQAGTEAFF
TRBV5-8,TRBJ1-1,CASSFVDGWDTEAFF
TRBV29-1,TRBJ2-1,CSVEGGGQVPYNEQFF
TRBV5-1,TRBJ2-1,CASSLTGANEQFF
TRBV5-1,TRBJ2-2,CASTLVGQGAPGELFF
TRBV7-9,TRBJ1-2,CASSTSGTAYGYTF
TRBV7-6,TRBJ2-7,CASSVEVPYEQYF
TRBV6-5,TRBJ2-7,CASSYQLAVSYEQYF
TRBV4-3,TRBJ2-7,CASSQESTGNYEQYF